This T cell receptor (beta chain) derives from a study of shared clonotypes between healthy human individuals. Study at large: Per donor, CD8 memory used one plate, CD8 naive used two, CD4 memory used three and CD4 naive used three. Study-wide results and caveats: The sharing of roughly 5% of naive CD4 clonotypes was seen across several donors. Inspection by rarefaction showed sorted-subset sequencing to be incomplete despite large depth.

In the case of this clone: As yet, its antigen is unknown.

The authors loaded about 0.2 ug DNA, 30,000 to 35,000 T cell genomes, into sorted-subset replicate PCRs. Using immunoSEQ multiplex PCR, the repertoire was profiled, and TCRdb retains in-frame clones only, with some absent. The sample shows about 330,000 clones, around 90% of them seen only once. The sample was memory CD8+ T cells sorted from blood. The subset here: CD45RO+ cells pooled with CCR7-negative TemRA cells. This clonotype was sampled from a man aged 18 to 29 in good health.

CDR3 residues: CASSQDRRRDRDHEQYF. The CDR3 bases are TGCGCCAGCAGCCAAGATCGGCGCCGGGACAGGGACCACGAGCAGTACTTC. The chain recombines TRBV4-3 with TRBJ2-7, with 9 bases identical to TRBD1. The length of the CDR3 is 17 residues. J lost 5 bases, V lost 0 bases, and 11 bases had no gene match. CDR1 LGHNA and CDR2 YSLEER come from the germline V gene.